This T cell receptor beta chain was sequenced during a study of cytomegalovirus exposure and HLA in healthy donors. Study findings and constraints: Later analysis revealed greater clonal expansion in HLA-associated TCR beta chains than in equally common others.

The PCR was carried out with 60 Vbeta primers and 13 Jbeta primers. Sequenced by immunoSEQ multiplex PCR; TCRdb stores in-frame clones only, minus some. Its table lists about 110,000 clones. The junction had 10 bases not matched to a gene; V was cut back by 5 bases and J by 2 bases. The CDR3 sequence is 16 residues long. Germline V gene sequence: CDR1 SGHKS, CDR2 YYEKEE (reference sequence). On this clone itself: Its antigen is still unknown.

The V and J genes are TRBV5-5 and TRBJ2-5; 9 bases map to TRBD2. This receptor was taken from a man aged 25 to 40 in good health and CMV-seronegative. The sequenced sample consisted of PBMCs. CDR3 region: CASRTAAGGLQETQYF. The CDR3 nucleotides read TGTGCCAGCAGGACCGCAGCGGGGGGACTTCAAGAGACCCAGTACTTC.